The present TCR beta chain was sequenced within a study of early T cells in non-severe SARS-CoV-2 infection. As for the study in general: The study sequenced bulk RNA from unsorted whole blood, with chains unpaired.

Points from the study as a whole: The study's VDJdb matching favored anti-spike CD8 responses and missed private and CD4 specificities.

This clonotype occurred once. The antigen remains unidentified. Molecules of cDNA were individually given unique molecular identifiers that were attached to them. One entry per CDR3 protein results from TCRdb running MiXCR on the 5' RACE reads. There are fewer than 65,000 distinct CDR3 sequences in the sample; about 10% occur only once, and around 4.1% lies in the top ten. This clonotype originated in an adult who was a healthcare worker with PCR-confirmed SARS-CoV-2 infection or an uninfected control (not recorded which). Sequenced input: whole blood.

The CDR3, as DNA: TGTGCCAGCAGCCCACTCACGGGGTTAAGGCCCCAGCATTTT. It is translated as CASSPLTGLRPQHF. V usage is TRBV7-2 and J usage is TRBJ1-5; no reliable D call. The germline V gene encodes CDR1 SGHTA and CDR2 FQGNSA. The CDR3 loop spans 14 amino acids. V lost 5 bases and J lost 9, with 17 bases in between.